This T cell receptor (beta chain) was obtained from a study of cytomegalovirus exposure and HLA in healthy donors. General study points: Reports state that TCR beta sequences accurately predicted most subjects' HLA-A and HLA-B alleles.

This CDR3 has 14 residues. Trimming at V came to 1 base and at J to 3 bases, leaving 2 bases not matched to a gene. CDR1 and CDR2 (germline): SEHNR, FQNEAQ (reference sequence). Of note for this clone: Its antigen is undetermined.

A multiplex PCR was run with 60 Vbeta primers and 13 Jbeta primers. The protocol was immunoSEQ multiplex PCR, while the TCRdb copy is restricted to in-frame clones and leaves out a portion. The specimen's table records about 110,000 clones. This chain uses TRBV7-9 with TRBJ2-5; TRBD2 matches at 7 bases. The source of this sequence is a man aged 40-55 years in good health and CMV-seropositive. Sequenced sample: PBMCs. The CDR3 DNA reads TGTGCCAGCAGCTTAGGGCTAGCGGAAGAGACCCAGTACTTC. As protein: CASSLGLAEETQYF.